What follows are 12 T cell receptor beta chains derived from one specimen sequenced in a study of CD8 T cells in ankylosing spondylitis. Points from the study as a whole: Ankylosing spondylitis blood seemed to carry a telltale TCR beta motif made of fewer than ten highly homologous variants.

For these receptors, no antigen is known. TCRdb called the 5' RACE reads again in MiXCR, with one record for every CDR3 protein. The table shows under 450,000 distinct CDR3 sequences, with under 20% occurring only once. The sample taken for sequencing was blood, either unsorted or a sorted T cell fraction (not recorded which). These receptors all stem from a male donor with ankylosing spondylitis.

In this sample, this clonotype turned up a few times. The rearrangement links TRBV27 to TRBJ2-7; 12 bases align to TRBD2. The CDR3 runs to 15 residues. CDR1 and CDR2 from the germline V gene are MNHEY and SMNVEV (reference sequence). The V and J ends lost 8 bases and 4 bases, in that order; junction bases with no gene match: 9. DNA for the CDR3: TGTGCCAGCCTTCCCCTAGCGGGGGGGCAGTACGAGCAGTACTTC. Amino acids: CASLPLAGGQYEQYF.

V gene TRBV6-1 combines with J gene TRBJ2-3; the D call may be TRBD1 or TRBD2 (5 bases each). The germline V gene has CDR1 MNHNS and CDR2 SASEGT. There are 15 residues in the CDR3. The germline V and J ends were trimmed by 3 bases and 2 bases, with 12 bases remaining between them. The CDR3 spells CASSDWGSLTDTQYF. The CDR3 nucleotides read TGTGCCAGCAGTGACTGGGGGTCCCTCACAGATACGCAGTATTTT.

About this clonotype: Mismatch with germline at one junction end may stem from a read error. This chain links TRBV24-1 with TRBJ1-5; maybe TRBD1 (5 bases). Germline V lookup: CDR1 KGHDR, CDR2 SFDVKD. This CDR3 is built from 21 residues. DNA for the CDR3: TGTGCCGCCAGTGATTTGCCGGTCAAGGGTGGGGGTAGGGTTTGCAATCAGCCCCAGCATTTT. Translation: CAASDLPVKGGGRVCNQPQHF.

This clonotype was found a few times. V and J are TRBV30 and TRBJ2-2, with D possibly being TRBD1 (5 bases). Germline V gene data show CDR1 as GTSNPN and CDR2 as SVGIG (reference sequence). The germline V and J ends were trimmed by 0 bases and 7 bases, with 12 bases remaining between them. CDR3 size: 14 residues. CDR3 sequence: CAWSVSQGHGELFF. Written as DNA, the CDR3 is TGTGCCTGGAGTGTATCCCAGGGCCACGGGGAGCTGTTTTTT.

The rearrangement uses TRBV25-1 and TRBJ2-7; 11 nucleotides agree with TRBD1. The ends lost 1 base at V and 4 bases at J; junction bases unmatched: 3. The CDR3 is 15 residues long. Germline lookup yields CDR1 MGHDK and CDR2 SYGVNS. CDR3 loop: CASSESGTGGYEQYF. The CDR3 nucleotides are TGTGCCAGCAGTGAATCCGGGACAGGGGGGTACGAGCAGTACTTC.

This clonotype has more than one count but fewer than ten. The rearrangement links TRBV5-6 to TRBJ1-1, with 9 positions matching TRBD1. Germline V gene sequence: CDR1 SGHDT, CDR2 YYEEEE. The CDR3 totals 13 residues. J lost 6 bases, V lost 3 bases, and 3 bases had no gene match. The CDR3 region has the DNA TGTGCCAGCAGCTCGGGACAGGGACCTGAAGCTTTCTTT. Translation: CASSSGQGPEAFF.

The chain recombines TRBV7-9 with TRBJ1-1, with TRBD1 as a possible D gene (5 bases). CDR3 size: 13 residues. Germline values: CDR1 SEHNR, CDR2 FQNEAQ (reference sequence). Trimming shortened V by 5 bases and J by 4 bases, and 11 bases separated the two germline ends. Here the CDR3 DNA reads TGTGCCAGCAGCCCGACGGGGGTCACTGAAGCTTTCTTT. The encoded protein is CASSPTGVTEAFF.

This clonotype has ten or more counts. This chain joins TRBV7-3 and TRBJ2-1, with TRBD1 matching 10 bases. J gave up 2 bases and V 5 bases, and 9 bases lay outside the gene matches. The V gene's germline CDR1 is SGHTA and CDR2 FQGTGA. The CDR3 is made up of 17 amino acids. The CDR3 spells CASSPSRGQGTYNEQFF. The CDR3, as DNA: TGTGCCAGCAGCCCTAGTCGGGGACAGGGGACCTACAATGAGCAGTTCTTC.

This clonotype was seen a handful of times. The chain is built from TRBV28 and TRBJ1-2, with D uncertain. CDR3 length: 14 amino acids. The germline V gene has CDR1 MDHEN and CDR2 SYDVKM. V lost 5 bases and J lost 2, with 12 bases in between. In DNA, the CDR3 is TGTGCCAGCAGTAACGTCCGGGGAAACTATGGCTACACCTTC. It translates to CASSNVRGNYGYTF.

This clonotype was observed a few times. The chain recombines TRBV27 with TRBJ2-7; TRBD1 aligns across 10 bases. V was clipped by 2 bases and J by 3 bases; unmatched bases: 19. The CDR3 covers 20 residues. Germline V gene data show CDR1 as MNHEY and CDR2 as SMNVEV (reference sequence). In DNA form, the CDR3 reads TGTGCCAGCAGTTTAACCCGTGGACAGGGGGTATCGGATTTACTCTACGAGCAGTACTTC. This encodes CASSLTRGQGVSDLLYEQYF.

This clonotype was found many times. This chain connects TRBV12-3 or TRBV12-4 to TRBJ2-7, with D possibly being TRBD2 (5 bases). There are 15 residues in the CDR3. V lost 6 bases, J lost 6 bases, and 21 bases lay in between. CDR3 protein: CASRKDWLIPREQYF. CDR3 bases: TGTGCCAGCAGGAAGGACTGGTTGATCCCCCGCGAGCAGTACTTC.

V is TRBV28 and J is TRBJ1-1, with D perhaps TRBD1 (6 bases). Trimming removed 5 bases from V and 1 base from J, with 14 bases in between. This CDR3 is built from 15 residues. Germline values: CDR1 MDHEN, CDR2 SYDVKM. The CDR3: CASSPHRVTNTEAFF. CDR3 bases: TGTGCCAGCAGTCCACACAGGGTTACGAACACTGAAGCTTTCTTT.